The 17 T cell receptor beta chains below were found in one sample sequenced in a study. Via MiXCR, TCRdb re-called the 5' RACE reads, giving one row per CDR3 protein. The repertoire holds roughly 38,000 distinct CDR3 sequences, with approximately 20% as singletons. Sequencing was performed on naive CD4+ T cells sorted from a lymph node. Subset: naive CD4+ T cells, CD4+CD45RA+CD25-. The receptor set was obtained from a female donor with breast cancer.

The rearrangement uses TRBV20-1 and TRBJ2-1, with TRBD2 matching 9 bases. With V trimmed by 8 bases and J by 5 bases, 7 bases remained unmatched. From germline, CDR1 is DFQATT and CDR2 SNEGSKA (reference sequence). CDR3 length: 13 residues. The CDR3 coding sequence is TGCAGTTACCAGCGGGAGGAACACAATGAGCAGTTCTTC. Translating it yields CSYQREEHNEQFF.

The V and J genes are TRBV20-1 and TRBJ1-5; 8 nucleotides match TRBD1. CDR1 is DFQATT and CDR2 is SNEGSKA in the germline V gene (reference sequence). J lost 8 bases, V lost 2 bases, and 8 bases had no gene match. The CDR3 loop spans 14 amino acids. The DNA of the CDR3 is TGCAGTGCTAGACCCAAGGACAGGGAGGAGCCCCAGCATTTT. Translating it yields CSARPKDREEPQHF.

Concerning this clonotype itself: A much larger clone is a single base away; this may be a read error. This CDR3 is missing its conserved last phenylalanine or tryptophan, likely due to a read error. V is TRBV7-2 and J is TRBJ1-1, with D perhaps matching TRBD1 (5 bases). V was shortened by 5 bases and J by 0 bases, with 7 bases between the two germline ends. The CDR3 is made up of 13 amino acids. Germline-derived CDR1 and CDR2 are SGHTA and FQGNSA. In DNA, the CDR3 is TGTGCCAGCAGCCCACAGGTGAACACTGAAGCTTTCCTT. It translates to CASSPQVNTEAFL.

This clonotype occurred many times. The chain uses TRBV20-1 and TRBJ1-5; D is perhaps TRBD1 (6 bases). In germline, CDR1 is DFQATT, CDR2 SNEGSKA (reference sequence). The V end lost 6 bases, the J end lost 3 bases, and 12 bases lay between the germline ends. There are 13 residues in the CDR3. The CDR3 reads CSARGDTNQPQHF. The DNA of the CDR3 is TGCAGTGCAAGGGGGGACACCAATCAGCCCCAGCATTTT.

Worth noting for this clonotype: A read error may explain this, as a much larger clone is one base away. This chain joins TRBV6-2 or TRBV6-3 and TRBJ2-7; no firm D call. Trimming removed 5 bases from V and 1 base from J, with 9 bases in between. Germline V gives CDR1 MNHEY, CDR2 SVGEGT. This CDR3 spans 13 amino acids. DNA of the CDR3: TGTGCCAGCAGTGACACCGGATCCTACGAGCAGTACTTC. This translates into CASSDTGSYEQYF.

This clonotype was counted ten times or more. The chain couples TRBV6-5 to TRBJ2-7; a weak D match, TRBD1 (7 bases). V was clipped by 4 bases and J by 7 bases, with 17 bases between them. Germline lookup yields CDR1 MNHEY and CDR2 SVGAGI. The CDR3 is made up of 14 amino acids. Here the CDR3 DNA reads TGTGCCAGCAGTTCAGGGGGAGGCCTACGAGAGCAGTACTTC. Protein: CASSSGGGLREQYF.

This clonotype was counted ten times or more. The chain links TRBV12-3 or TRBV12-4 to TRBJ1-1, with D hard to call. Trimming left V 1 base short and J 0 bases short, with 9 bases between. The length of the CDR3 is 15 residues. The CDR3 loop is CASSLDTSMNTEAFF. The CDR3 DNA reads as TGTGCCAGCAGTTTAGATACATCCATGAACACTGAAGCTTTCTTT.

The chain couples TRBV6-6 to TRBJ2-7; D possibly corresponds to TRBD1 (5 bases). The germline gives CDR1 MNHNY, CDR2 SVGAGI (reference sequence). V lost 0 bases and J 2 bases, leaving 11 bases between the germline ends. The CDR3 totals 15 residues. The CDR3: CASSYSEGAPYEQYF. As DNA, the CDR3 is TGTGCCAGCAGTTACTCTGAAGGGGCCCCCTACGAGCAGTACTTC.

This clonotype came up many times. The genes are TRBV4-2 and TRBJ2-3; TRBD2 matches 9 bases. Trimming took 4 bases from V and 0 from J; bases not matched to a gene: 5. Germline CDR1 and CDR2: LGHNA and YNFKEQ. The CDR3 has 16 amino acids. CDR3 in DNA: TGTGCCAGCAGCCTGGTGGCGGGAGGGAGCACAGATACGCAGTATTTT. This encodes CASSLVAGGSTDTQYF.

Comments on this clonotype: One base away lies a much larger clone, so this may be a sequencing read error. The chain joins TRBV29-1 to TRBJ2-6, with D perhaps matching TRBD1 (6 bases). The V end was cut by 7 bases, the J end by 2 bases, with 12 bases between. This CDR3 has 14 residues. Germline-derived CDR1 and CDR2 are SQVTM and ANQGSEA. In DNA form, the CDR3 reads TGCAGCGCACGACAGGAAGCTGGGGCCAACGTCCTGACTTTC. It translates to CSARQEAGANVLTF.

This clonotype showed up many times. The chain carries TRBV5-5 and TRBJ2-5, with D perhaps matching TRBD1 (5 bases). In germline, CDR1 is SGHKS, CDR2 YYEKEE (reference sequence). This CDR3 is 14 amino acids long. V was pared by 4 bases and J by 1 base, with 11 bases between. CDR3 coding DNA: TGTGCCAGCAGCCTGACAGTAAGCCAAGAGACCCAGTACTTC. Its translation: CASSLTVSQETQYF.

This clonotype came up many times. This chain uses TRBV24-1 with TRBJ2-1; 7 bases align to TRBD1. The V and J ends lost 2 bases and 4 bases, in that order; junction bases with no gene match: 7. In germline, CDR1 is KGHDR, CDR2 SFDVKD. The CDR3 contains 16 residues. The CDR3 reads CATSDYGTAKYNEQFF. The CDR3 nucleotides are TGTGCCACCAGTGATTATGGGACAGCAAAATACAATGAGCAGTTCTTC.

The V and J genes are TRBV20-1 and TRBJ2-1, with 8 bases fitting TRBD1. Germline V gene data show CDR1 as DFQATT and CDR2 as SNEGSKA (reference sequence). The junction had 5 bases not matched to a gene; V was cut back by 6 bases and J by 4 bases. CDR3 length: 13 residues. The CDR3 region is CSAPGQDYNEQFF. In DNA form, the CDR3 reads TGCAGTGCACCGGGACAGGATTACAATGAGCAGTTCTTC.

This clonotype was observed at least ten times. V and J are TRBV5-1 and TRBJ2-1, with D perhaps matching TRBD2 (6 bases). Trimming left V 3 bases short and J 7 bases short, with 23 bases between. CDR1 is SGHRS and CDR2 is YFSETQ in the germline V gene. The CDR3 has 17 residues. The CDR3: CASSSLPGSGIGNEQFF. CDR3 DNA sequence: TGCGCCAGCAGCTCCCTTCCGGGTAGCGGTATAGGGAATGAGCAGTTCTTC. Using reference TRBV5-1 and TRBJ2-1 for the parts outside the CDR3, the full variable domain is KAGVTQTPRYLIKTRGQQVTLSCSPISGHRSVSWYQQTPGQGLQFLFEYFSETQRNKGNFPGRFSGRQFSNSRSEMNVSTLELGDSALYLCASSSLPGSGIGNEQFFGPGTRLTVL.

The gene calls are TRBV5-1 and TRBJ1-2; D remains unclear. Germline CDR1 SGHRS, CDR2 YFSETQ. The CDR3 has 15 residues. Trimming pared 4 bases from V and 2 bases from J, leaving 15 bases between. The CDR3 reads CASSPLLGENYGYTF. The CDR3 DNA reads as TGCGCCAGCAGCCCACTACTCGGGGAAAACTATGGCTACACCTTC.

V gene TRBV11-3 combines with J gene TRBJ2-7, with a tentative D call TRBD1 (6 bases). CDR3 length: 16 amino acids. Germline values: CDR1 SGHNT, CDR2 YENEEA. V lost 5 bases, J lost 0 bases, and 17 bases lay in between. The CDR3 bases are TGTGCCAGCAGCGAGTCAGGGGTACGGGGCTCCTACGAGCAGTACTTC. It is translated as CASSESGVRGSYEQYF.

The chain links TRBV5-1 to TRBJ2-7; perhaps TRBD1 as D (6 bases). The V gene's germline CDR1 is SGHRS and CDR2 YFSETQ. The CDR3 runs to 13 residues. V was cut by 7 bases and J by 1 base, with 12 bases left in between. CDR3 nucleotide sequence: TGCGCCAGCTCCTCACAGGGATCCTACGAGCAGTACTTC. It yields the protein CASSSQGSYEQYF.